Below, one TCR beta chain is given with its context. There is no known antigen for this receptor. No base-level quality is on record; no much larger clone is a single base apart. These data originate in a study of identifying expanded T cells in peripheral blood (dated by TCRdb to the late 2010s). Context from the whole study: Technical replicates were generated by sequencing separate aliquots of the same genomic DNA pool, and four replicates were compared pairwise. The paper as a whole reports these results and caveats: The authors expected that over much longer intervals, such as months to years, biological variance in healthy repertoires might increase even further. In all healthy donors, the variance in clone template counts between samples taken approximately 15 days apart rose significantly as total template count increased. The binomial model flagged approximately 1.1 differentially abundant clones between technical replicates but 15 to 17 over approximately 2 weeks and around 20 over approximately four weeks. Across all healthy-donor time intervals, the beta-binomial model significantly lowered both the number of clones called differentially abundant and the false-positive rate.

During the collection period, no infections or other immune events were recorded for the healthy donors. Time-dependent variance in a beta-binomial model of T-cell clone differential abundance was calibrated using healthy-donor blood repertoires as a training cohort. There were roughly 10 healthy donors in the training cohort, of whom 3 were female and 7 were male. An age range of about 25 to 64 years, with an average of about 39 years, was recorded for the donors. Whole blood, obtained from a commercial supplier, was collected from each healthy donor at three time points spaced roughly 14 days apart. For immunosequencing, genomic DNA was extracted from whole blood that had not been sorted. The immunoSEQ Assay, which relies on bias-controlled multiplex PCR amplification of genomic DNA, was used to profile TCRbeta CDR3 regions. The paper's processing steps were these. To quantify the absolute abundance of each unique TCRbeta CDR3 region, the sequences were collapsed and filtered. Differential abundance was assessed using a binomial (Fisher-equivalent) model and a beta-binomial model in which time-dependent variance fitted from healthy donors was added. Clones with fewer than 5 combined templates were removed, and a clone was called differentially abundant if the clone's Benjamini-Hochberg FDR was below 0.01. Using the form v = (b*log(k)+a)^2, the beta-binomial variance was modeled as a function of the total template count across the two samples. TCRdb took this table from immuneACCESS and kept in-frame rearrangements with V and J called. Such tables lack part of the clones; where checked against another copy, unresolved V genes explain under half of the gap, and the rest is unexplained. Clone size and V and J calls were adopted from that table, with D and trimming inferred from the DNA. The sample table holds around 85,000 clones, of which 75% to 90% were seen once. The ten largest clones represent around 2.8% of the sample.

The material sequenced was blood. This TCR was sampled from a person aged 18 to 70 in good health.

The nucleotide sequence reads TGTGCCAGCAGCTCACAGGGGGAGACCCAGTACTTC. Translated, this gives CASSSQGETQYF. This sequence uses TRBV7-9 and TRBJ2-5, and 7 junctional nucleotides match TRBD1. V trim: 4 bases; J trim: 5 bases; unmatched bases: 1. The CDR3 runs 12 residues from the cysteine to the phenylalanine. CDR3 DNA only is kept here, 36 bases in frame from base 1. Sequences SEHNR (CDR1) and FQNEAQ (CDR2) are obtained from the germline V gene (reference sequence).